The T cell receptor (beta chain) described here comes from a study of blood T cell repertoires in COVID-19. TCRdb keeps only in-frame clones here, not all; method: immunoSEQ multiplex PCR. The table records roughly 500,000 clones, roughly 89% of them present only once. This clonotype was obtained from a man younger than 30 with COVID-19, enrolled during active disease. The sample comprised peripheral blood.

CDR3 loop: CASAQTVFEQYF. For the CDR3, the DNA is TGTGCCAGCGCCCAGACTGTTTTCGAGCAGTACTTC. The V and J genes are TRBV6-5 and TRBJ2-7; D is ambiguous. With 8 bases removed from V and 6 bases from J, the gap between germline ends came to 14 bases. CDR1 and CDR2 (germline): MNHEY, SVGAGI. The CDR3 totals 12 residues.